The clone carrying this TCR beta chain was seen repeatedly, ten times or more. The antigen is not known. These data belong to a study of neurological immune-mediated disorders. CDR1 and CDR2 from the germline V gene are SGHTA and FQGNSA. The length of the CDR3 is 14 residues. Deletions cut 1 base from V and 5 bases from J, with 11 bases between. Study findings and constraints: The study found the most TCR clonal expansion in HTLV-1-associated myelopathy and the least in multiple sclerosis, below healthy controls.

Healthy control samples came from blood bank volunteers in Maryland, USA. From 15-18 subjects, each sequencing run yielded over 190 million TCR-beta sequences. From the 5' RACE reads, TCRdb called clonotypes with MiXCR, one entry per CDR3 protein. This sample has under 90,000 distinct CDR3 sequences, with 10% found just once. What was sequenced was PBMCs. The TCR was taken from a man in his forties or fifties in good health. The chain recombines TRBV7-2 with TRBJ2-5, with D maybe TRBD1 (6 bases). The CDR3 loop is CASSLGGGVETQYF. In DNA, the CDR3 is TGTGCCAGCAGCTTAGGAGGGGGAGTGGAGACCCAGTACTTC.